A selection of T cell receptor beta chains follows, all from one sample in a study of blood T cell repertoires in COVID-19. Sequencing used immunoSEQ multiplex PCR; TCRdb keeps in-frame clones, though not all of them. Of 150,000 to 200,000 clones in the sample, 75% to 90% were seen once. Sequencing was performed on peripheral blood. The origin of the receptors is a man aged 70 or older with active or convalescent COVID-19. The CDR3 runs from the conserved cysteine through the conserved F or W. D genes are given only for firm matches. Only part of the rows carry a size: once, few, many, or a class if the clone is expanded.

V gene: TRBV2
clone size: -
J gene: TRBJ1-6
D gene: -
CDR3 protein: CASSGGLDNSPLHF
CDR3 DNA: TGTGCCAGCAGTGGAGGATTGGATAATTCACCCCTCCACTTT

V gene: TRBV5-6
clone size: -
J gene: TRBJ2-5
D gene: -
CDR3 protein: CASSLGARQFQETQYF
CDR3 DNA: TGTGCCAGCAGCTTGGGGGCGAGACAGTTCCAAGAGACCCAGTACTTC

V gene: TRBV21-1
clone size: -
J gene: TRBJ2-3
D gene: -
CDR3 protein: CASSNRGASGNVADTQYF
CDR3 DNA: TGTGCCAGCAGCAACCGGGGGGCTAGCGGGAACGTTGCAGATACGCAGTATTTT

V gene: TRBV28
clone size: -
J gene: TRBJ2-3
D gene: -
CDR3 protein: CASQRIAGSTDTQYF
CDR3 DNA: TGTGCCAGCCAACGTATCGCGGGAAGCACAGATACGCAGTATTTT

V gene: TRBV4-1
clone size: -
J gene: TRBJ1-6
D gene: -
CDR3 protein: CASSHQAQGWNSPLHF
CDR3 DNA: TGCGCCAGCAGCCACCAGGCGCAGGGGTGGAATTCACCCCTCCACTTT

V gene: TRBV13
clone size: -
J gene: TRBJ2-5
D gene: -
CDR3 protein: CASSQTSGGGETQYF
CDR3 DNA: TGTGCCAGCAGCCAGACCTCGGGGGGCGGGGAGACCCAGTACTTC

V gene: TRBV10-3
clone size: -
J gene: TRBJ1-2
D gene: -
CDR3 protein: CAISESTQGANGGYTF
CDR3 DNA: TGTGCCATCAGTGAGTCTACGCAGGGCGCAAATGGAGGCTACACCTTC

V gene: TRBV14
clone size: -
J gene: TRBJ2-5
D gene: -
CDR3 protein: CASSLRGWRETQYF
CDR3 DNA: TGTGCCAGCAGTCTTCGGGGATGGAGGGAGACCCAGTACTTC

V gene: TRBV20-1
clone size: -
J gene: TRBJ1-4
D gene: -
CDR3 protein: CSALYNEKLFF
CDR3 DNA: TGCAGTGCCCTTTATAATGAAAAACTGTTTTTT

V gene: TRBV6-6
clone size: -
J gene: TRBJ2-7
D gene: -
CDR3 protein: CASSYQGGYEQYF
CDR3 DNA: TGTGCCAGCAGTTATCAGGGGGGCTACGAGCAGTACTTC

V gene: TRBV27
clone size: -
J gene: TRBJ1-4
D gene: TRBD1
CDR3 protein: CASSLQGGEKLFF
CDR3 DNA: TGTGCCAGCAGCCTACAGGGGGGTGAAAAACTGTTTTTT

V gene: TRBV7-2
clone size: -
J gene: TRBJ1-6
D gene: TRBD1
CDR3 protein: CASSSRQGGSPLHF
CDR3 DNA: TGTGCCAGCAGCTCCAGACAGGGCGGCTCACCCCTCCACTTT

V gene: TRBV27
clone size: -
J gene: TRBJ2-2
D gene: -
CDR3 protein: CASSSGAGELFF
CDR3 DNA: TGTGCCAGCAGTTCTGGGGCTGGGGAGCTGTTTTTT

V gene: TRBV15
clone size: -
J gene: TRBJ1-3
D gene: -
CDR3 protein: CATSREAGRISGNTIYF
CDR3 DNA: TGTGCCACCAGCAGAGAGGCGGGAAGAATCTCTGGAAACACCATATATTTT

V gene: TRBV3-1/TRBV3-2
clone size: -
J gene: TRBJ2-2
D gene: -
CDR3 protein: CASSQLAEATGELFF
CDR3 DNA: TGTGCCAGCAGCCAATTAGCGGAAGCCACCGGGGAGCTGTTTTTT

V gene: TRBV28
clone size: -
J gene: TRBJ1-2
D gene: TRBD1
CDR3 protein: CASRTDREGVVYTF
CDR3 DNA: TGTGCCAGCAGGACAGACAGGGAAGGGGTAGTCTACACCTTC

V gene: TRBV28
clone size: -
J gene: TRBJ2-2
D gene: TRBD2
CDR3 protein: CASSLGLAGSGELFF
CDR3 DNA: TGTGCCAGCAGTTTGGGGCTAGCGGGGTCCGGGGAGCTGTTTTTT

V gene: TRBV3-1/TRBV3-2
clone size: -
J gene: TRBJ1-3
D gene: -
CDR3 protein: CASSQGSGLASGNTIYF
CDR3 DNA: TGTGCCAGCAGCCAAGGATCGGGATTGGCGTCTGGAAACACCATATATTTT

V gene: TRBV30
clone size: few
J gene: TRBJ2-7
D gene: TRBD1
CDR3 protein: CACPGQGRYEQYF
CDR3 DNA: TGTGCCTGCCCGGGACAGGGTCGTTACGAGCAGTACTTC

V gene: TRBV9
clone size: -
J gene: TRBJ2-7
D gene: TRBD1
CDR3 protein: CASRRPGQGCYEQYF
CDR3 DNA: TGTGCCAGCAGACGACCGGGACAGGGATGCTACGAGCAGTACTTC

V gene: TRBV6-2/TRBV6-3
clone size: once
J gene: TRBJ1-2
D gene: -
CDR3 protein: CASSYFLAGRENGYTF
CDR3 DNA: TGTGCCAGCAGTTACTTTCTCGCAGGGAGGGAGAATGGCTACACCTTC

V gene: TRBV4-1
clone size: -
J gene: TRBJ1-5
D gene: TRBD1
CDR3 protein: CASSQADRANQPQHF
CDR3 DNA: TGCGCCAGCAGCCAAGCGGACAGGGCCAATCAGCCCCAGCATTTT

V gene: TRBV7-6
clone size: few
J gene: TRBJ2-2
D gene: -
CDR3 protein: CASSPSWDILRTGELFF
CDR3 DNA: TGTGCCAGCAGCCCCTCTTGGGACATTCTTCGGACCGGGGAGCTGTTTTTT

V gene: TRBV6-2/TRBV6-3
clone size: -
J gene: TRBJ2-7
D gene: -
CDR3 protein: CASSYSAISYEQYF
CDR3 DNA: TGTGCCAGCAGTTACTCGGCCATATCCTACGAGCAGTACTTC

V gene: TRBV19
clone size: -
J gene: TRBJ2-7
D gene: -
CDR3 protein: CASSSAGTLPVQYF
CDR3 DNA: TGTGCCAGTAGTTCTGCAGGGACATTGCCTGTGCAGTACTTC

V gene: TRBV19
clone size: once
J gene: TRBJ1-5
D gene: -
CDR3 protein: CASSISKNSNQPQHF
CDR3 DNA: TGTGCCAGTAGTATTAGTAAGAATAGCAATCAGCCCCAGCATTTT

V gene: TRBV7-9
clone size: -
J gene: TRBJ1-2
D gene: TRBD1
CDR3 protein: CASSLARGTGFNYGYTF
CDR3 DNA: TGTGCCAGCAGCTTAGCTCGGGGGACAGGCTTTAACTATGGCTACACCTTC

V gene: TRBV5-1
clone size: once
J gene: TRBJ2-5
D gene: TRBD2
CDR3 protein: CASSPIGTSAQETQYF
CDR3 DNA: TGCGCCAGCAGCCCGATCGGGACTAGCGCGCAAGAGACCCAGTACTTC

V gene: TRBV7-8
clone size: -
J gene: TRBJ1-5
D gene: -
CDR3 protein: CASSLGGGGNQPQHF
CDR3 DNA: TGTGCCAGCAGCTTAGGGGGGGGCGGCAATCAGCCCCAGCATTTT

V gene: TRBV6-2/TRBV6-3
clone size: -
J gene: TRBJ1-2
D gene: -
CDR3 protein: CASSYWGDGGYTF
CDR3 DNA: TGTGCCAGCAGTTACTGGGGGGACGGAGGCTACACCTTC

V gene: TRBV30
clone size: -
J gene: TRBJ1-5
D gene: TRBD1
CDR3 protein: CAWSLGQGGNQPQHF
CDR3 DNA: TGTGCCTGGAGCCTGGGACAGGGTGGCAATCAGCCCCAGCATTTT

V gene: TRBV19
clone size: -
J gene: TRBJ2-1
D gene: -
CDR3 protein: CASSKQQGRNEQFF
CDR3 DNA: TGTGCCAGTAGTAAGCAACAGGGTAGGAATGAGCAGTTCTTC

V gene: TRBV15
clone size: -
J gene: TRBJ1-2
D gene: -
CDR3 protein: CATSRDRGSGYGYTF
CDR3 DNA: TGTGCCACCAGCAGAGATCGGGGGTCTGGCTATGGCTACACCTTC

V gene: TRBV7-2
clone size: -
J gene: TRBJ1-1
D gene: -
CDR3 protein: CASSATFMNTEAFF
CDR3 DNA: TGTGCCAGCAGTGCTACTTTCATGAACACTGAAGCTTTCTTT

V gene: TRBV5-4
clone size: -
J gene: TRBJ2-3
D gene: TRBD1
CDR3 protein: CASSEPPGGTTDTQYF
CDR3 DNA: TGTGCCAGCAGCGAGCCACCAGGGGGCACCACAGATACGCAGTATTTT

V gene: TRBV6-1
clone size: -
J gene: TRBJ1-6
D gene: TRBD1
CDR3 protein: CASRDGQGSSSPLHF
CDR3 DNA: TGTGCCAGCAGGGACGGACAGGGTTCGAGTTCACCCCTCCACTTT

V gene: TRBV19
clone size: -
J gene: TRBJ1-5
D gene: -
CDR3 protein: CASSIQTGLQPQHF
CDR3 DNA: TGTGCCAGTAGTATACAGACAGGTCTTCAGCCCCAGCATTTT

V gene: TRBV5-1
clone size: -
J gene: TRBJ2-3
D gene: TRBD2
CDR3 protein: CASSAGLGSADTQYF
CDR3 DNA: TGCGCCAGCAGCGCAGGACTAGGAAGTGCAGATACGCAGTATTTT

V gene: TRBV19
clone size: -
J gene: TRBJ2-6
D gene: -
CDR3 protein: CASSIDRGKANVLTF
CDR3 DNA: TGTGCCAGTAGTATAGACAGGGGAAAGGCCAACGTCCTGACTTTC

V gene: TRBV5-4
clone size: -
J gene: TRBJ1-6
D gene: -
CDR3 protein: CASSLEGTLALHF
CDR3 DNA: TGTGCCAGCAGCTTGGAGGGGACTCTGGCCCTCCACTTT

V gene: TRBV2
clone size: -
J gene: TRBJ1-2
D gene: -
CDR3 protein: CASTGTPVANSYTF
CDR3 DNA: TGTGCCAGCACAGGGACACCCGTAGCTAATAGCTACACCTTC

V gene: TRBV30
clone size: -
J gene: TRBJ1-4
D gene: -
CDR3 protein: CAWGTGGGEKLFF
CDR3 DNA: TGTGCCTGGGGGACCGGGGGGGGTGAAAAACTGTTTTTT

V gene: TRBV15
clone size: -
J gene: TRBJ2-7
D gene: -
CDR3 protein: CATSGRNYEQYF
CDR3 DNA: TGTGCCACCAGCGGGAGGAACTACGAGCAGTACTTC

V gene: TRBV5-1
clone size: -
J gene: TRBJ2-5
D gene: -
CDR3 protein: CASSQDGKTQYF
CDR3 DNA: TGCGCCAGCAGCCAGGACGGGAAGACCCAGTACTTC

V gene: TRBV6-5
clone size: -
J gene: TRBJ2-3
D gene: -
CDR3 protein: CASSREAPGTDTQYF
CDR3 DNA: TGTGCCAGCAGCAGGGAGGCCCCTGGCACAGATACGCAGTATTTT

V gene: TRBV6-6
clone size: once
J gene: TRBJ1-5
D gene: TRBD1
CDR3 protein: CASRSQTGFNQPQHF
CDR3 DNA: TGTGCCAGCAGATCACAGACAGGGTTCAATCAGCCCCAGCATTTT

V gene: TRBV6-2/TRBV6-3
clone size: -
J gene: TRBJ2-7
D gene: TRBD2
CDR3 protein: CASSTRLAPTYEQYF
CDR3 DNA: TGTGCCAGCAGTACTAGACTAGCGCCTACCTACGAGCAGTACTTC

V gene: TRBV11-2
clone size: -
J gene: TRBJ1-4
D gene: -
CDR3 protein: CASSPLAGAHSQEKLFF
CDR3 DNA: TGTGCCAGCAGCCCCCTCGCGGGGGCCCACTCGCAGGAAAAACTGTTTTTT

V gene: TRBV4-3
clone size: -
J gene: TRBJ2-7
D gene: -
CDR3 protein: CASSQDSPGYEQYF
CDR3 DNA: TGCGCCAGCAGCCAAGATTCTCCAGGGTACGAGCAGTACTTC

V gene: TRBV11-3
clone size: -
J gene: TRBJ1-1
D gene: -
CDR3 protein: CASSPGHQNTEAFF
CDR3 DNA: TGTGCCAGCAGCCCGGGACACCAGAACACTGAAGCTTTCTTT

V gene: TRBV15
clone size: -
J gene: TRBJ1-5
D gene: -
CDR3 protein: CATSRDFGGDSNQPQHF
CDR3 DNA: TGTGCCACCAGCAGAGATTTCGGAGGGGATAGCAATCAGCCCCAGCATTTT

V gene: TRBV19
clone size: -
J gene: TRBJ2-6
D gene: -
CDR3 protein: CASSTQANSGANVLTF
CDR3 DNA: TGTGCCAGTAGTACTCAGGCGAACTCTGGGGCCAACGTCCTGACTTTC

V gene: TRBV18
clone size: -
J gene: TRBJ2-5
D gene: TRBD1
CDR3 protein: CASSPLGQGIGETQYF
CDR3 DNA: TGTGCCAGCTCACCACTAGGACAGGGCATAGGAGAGACCCAGTACTTC

V gene: TRBV6-5
clone size: few
J gene: TRBJ2-2
D gene: -
CDR3 protein: CASRDPGTGELFF
CDR3 DNA: TGTGCCAGCAGGGACCCGGGGACCGGGGAGCTGTTTTTT

V gene: TRBV14
clone size: -
J gene: TRBJ2-7
D gene: -
CDR3 protein: CASSQGPGGTYEQYF
CDR3 DNA: TGTGCCAGCAGCCAAGGTCCCGGAGGAACCTACGAGCAGTACTTC

V gene: TRBV7-6
clone size: -
J gene: TRBJ2-7
D gene: TRBD1
CDR3 protein: CASSLGDGTGGTYEQYF
CDR3 DNA: TGTGCCAGCAGCTTAGGTGATGGGACAGGGGGGACCTACGAGCAGTACTTC

V gene: TRBV10-1
clone size: -
J gene: TRBJ1-1
D gene: -
CDR3 protein: CASSAEVNTEAFF
CDR3 DNA: TGCGCCAGCAGCGCAGAAGTGAACACTGAAGCTTTCTTT

V gene: TRBV19
clone size: -
J gene: TRBJ2-1
D gene: TRBD2
CDR3 protein: CASSIPLAVLSYNEQFF
CDR3 DNA: TGTGCCAGTAGTATACCACTAGCGGTCCTCTCCTACAATGAGCAGTTCTTC

V gene: TRBV10-3
clone size: -
J gene: TRBJ1-4
D gene: -
CDR3 protein: CAISEGALREKLFF
CDR3 DNA: TGTGCCATCAGTGAAGGGGCTTTGAGGGAAAAACTGTTTTTT